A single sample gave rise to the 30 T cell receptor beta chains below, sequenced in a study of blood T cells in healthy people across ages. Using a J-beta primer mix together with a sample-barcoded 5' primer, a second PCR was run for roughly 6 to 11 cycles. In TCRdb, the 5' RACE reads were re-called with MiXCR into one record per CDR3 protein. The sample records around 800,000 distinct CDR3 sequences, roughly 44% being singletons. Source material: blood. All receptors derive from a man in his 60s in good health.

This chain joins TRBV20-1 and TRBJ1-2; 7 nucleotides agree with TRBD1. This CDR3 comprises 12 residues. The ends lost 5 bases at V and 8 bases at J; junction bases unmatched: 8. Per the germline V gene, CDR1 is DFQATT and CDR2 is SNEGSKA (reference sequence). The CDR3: CSAGLTGRGYTF. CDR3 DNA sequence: TGCAGTGCTGGCCTGACAGGGAGAGGCTACACCTTC.

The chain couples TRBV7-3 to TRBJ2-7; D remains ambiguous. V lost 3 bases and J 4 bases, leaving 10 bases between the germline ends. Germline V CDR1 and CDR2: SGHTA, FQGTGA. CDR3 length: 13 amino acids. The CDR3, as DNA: TGTGCCAGCAGCTTGGTGCTGCTATACGAGCAGTACTTC. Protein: CASSLVLLYEQYF.

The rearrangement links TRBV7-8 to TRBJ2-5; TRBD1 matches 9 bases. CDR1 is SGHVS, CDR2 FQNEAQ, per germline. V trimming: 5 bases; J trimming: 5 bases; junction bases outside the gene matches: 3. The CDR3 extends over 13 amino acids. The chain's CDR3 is CASSKGTGETQYF. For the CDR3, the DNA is TGTGCCAGCAGCAAAGGGACAGGGGAGACCCAGTACTTC.

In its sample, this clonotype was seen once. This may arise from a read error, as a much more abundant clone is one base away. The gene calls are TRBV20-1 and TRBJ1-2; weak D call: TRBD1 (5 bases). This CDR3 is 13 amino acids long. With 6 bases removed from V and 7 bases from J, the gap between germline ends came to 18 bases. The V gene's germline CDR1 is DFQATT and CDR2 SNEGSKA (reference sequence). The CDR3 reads CSATPQEVSGYTF. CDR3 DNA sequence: TGCAGTGCGACACCACAGGAGGTCAGTGGCTACACCTTC.

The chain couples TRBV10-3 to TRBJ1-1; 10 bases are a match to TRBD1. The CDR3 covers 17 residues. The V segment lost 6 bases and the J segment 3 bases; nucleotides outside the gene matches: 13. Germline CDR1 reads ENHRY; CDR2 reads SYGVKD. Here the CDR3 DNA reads TGTGCCATCAGCGTATTCCCGGGACAGGGGATGGACACTGAAGCTTTCTTT. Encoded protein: CAISVFPGQGMDTEAFF.

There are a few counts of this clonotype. The CDR3 DNA sequence: TGTGCCAGCAGTAAGACTAGCGGGGGGACGGAAGAGACCCAGTACTTC. This translates into CASSKTSGGTEETQYF. V is TRBV6-5 and J is TRBJ2-5; TRBD2 aligns across 13 bases. V lost 5 bases to trimming and J lost 3 bases; unmatched junction nucleotides: 6. The germline CDR1 and CDR2 sequences are MNHEY and SVGAGI. There are 16 residues in the CDR3.

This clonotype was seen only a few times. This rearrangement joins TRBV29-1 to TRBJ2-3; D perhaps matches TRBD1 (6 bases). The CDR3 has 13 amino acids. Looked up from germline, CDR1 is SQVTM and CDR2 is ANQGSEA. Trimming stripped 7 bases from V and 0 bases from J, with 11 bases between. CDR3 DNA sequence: TGCAGCGCTGGGACACCGAGCACAGATACGCAGTATTTT. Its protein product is CSAGTPSTDTQYF.

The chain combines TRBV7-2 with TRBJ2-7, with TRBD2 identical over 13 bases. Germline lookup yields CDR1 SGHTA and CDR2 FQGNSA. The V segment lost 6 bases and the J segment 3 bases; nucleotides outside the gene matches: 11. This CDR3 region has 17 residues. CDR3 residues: CASRFTSGGASDYEQYF. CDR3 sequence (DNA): TGTGCCAGCAGGTTCACTAGCGGGGGGGCTTCGGACTACGAGCAGTACTTC.

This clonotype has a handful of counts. CDR3 amino acids: CASSLERGQETQYF. The CDR3 bases are TGTGCCAGCAGCTTAGAGCGGGGCCAAGAGACCCAGTACTTC. V gene TRBV11-2 combines with J gene TRBJ2-5; maybe TRBD2 (6 bases). V was trimmed by 0 bases and J by 1 base, leaving 6 bases between them. The CDR3 length is 14 residues. Germline CDR1 SGHAT, CDR2 FQNNGV.

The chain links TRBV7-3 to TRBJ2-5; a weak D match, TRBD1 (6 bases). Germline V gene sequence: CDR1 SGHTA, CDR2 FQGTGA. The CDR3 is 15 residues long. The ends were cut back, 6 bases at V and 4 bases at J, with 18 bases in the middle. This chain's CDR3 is CASSQASWGRETQYF. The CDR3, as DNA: TGTGCCAGCAGTCAAGCATCCTGGGGGCGAGAGACCCAGTACTTC.

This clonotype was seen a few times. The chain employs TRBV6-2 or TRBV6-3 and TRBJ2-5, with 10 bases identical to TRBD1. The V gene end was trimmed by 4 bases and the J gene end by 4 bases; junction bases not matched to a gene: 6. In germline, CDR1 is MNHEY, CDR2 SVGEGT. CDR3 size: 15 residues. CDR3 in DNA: TGTGCCAGCAGTTCCTCCGGGACAGGGGCAGAGACCCAGTACTTC. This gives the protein CASSSSGTGAETQYF.

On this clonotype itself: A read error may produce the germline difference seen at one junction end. In DNA form, the CDR3 reads TGCAGCGTCAGCGGGGGGCGTGGAGATGCGCAGTATTTT. Translated: CSVSGGRGDAQYF. The chain is built from TRBV29-1 and TRBJ2-3; 9 bases agree with TRBD2. The CDR3 is made up of 13 amino acids. Germline lookup yields CDR1 SQVTM and CDR2 ANQGSEA.

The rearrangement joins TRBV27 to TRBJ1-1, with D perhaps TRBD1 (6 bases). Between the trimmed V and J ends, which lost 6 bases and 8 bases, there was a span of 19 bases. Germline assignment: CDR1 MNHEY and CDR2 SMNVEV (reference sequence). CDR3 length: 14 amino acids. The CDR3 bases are TGTGCCAGCAGCATCCTCACAGGGAGCTACGAAGCTTTCTTT. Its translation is CASSILTGSYEAFF.

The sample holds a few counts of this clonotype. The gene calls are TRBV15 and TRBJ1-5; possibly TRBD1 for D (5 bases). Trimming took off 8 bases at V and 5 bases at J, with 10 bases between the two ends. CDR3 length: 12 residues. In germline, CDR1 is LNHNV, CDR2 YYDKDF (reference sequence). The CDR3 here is CATQRGDQPQHF. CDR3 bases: TGTGCCACCCAGAGGGGTGATCAGCCCCAGCATTTT.

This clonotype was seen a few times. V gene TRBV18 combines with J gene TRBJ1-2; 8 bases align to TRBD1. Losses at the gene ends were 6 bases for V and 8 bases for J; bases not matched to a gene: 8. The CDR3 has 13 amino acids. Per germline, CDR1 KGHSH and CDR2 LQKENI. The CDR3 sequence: CASSLRTGQGYTF. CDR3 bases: TGTGCCAGCTCGCTCCGGACAGGGCAAGGCTACACCTTC.

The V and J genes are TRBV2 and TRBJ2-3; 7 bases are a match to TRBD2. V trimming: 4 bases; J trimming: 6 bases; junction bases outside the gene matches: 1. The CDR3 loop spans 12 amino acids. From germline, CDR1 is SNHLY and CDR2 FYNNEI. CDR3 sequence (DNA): TGTGCCAGCAGTGTGCGGGGGGATACGCAGTATTTT. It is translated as CASSVRGDTQYF.

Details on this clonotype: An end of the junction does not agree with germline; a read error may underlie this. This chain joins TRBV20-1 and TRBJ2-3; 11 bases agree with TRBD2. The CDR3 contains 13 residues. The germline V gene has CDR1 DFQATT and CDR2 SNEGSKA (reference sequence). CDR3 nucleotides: TGCAGTCCTAGCGGGGGGTGGACAGATACGCAGTATTTT. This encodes CSPSGGWTDTQYF.

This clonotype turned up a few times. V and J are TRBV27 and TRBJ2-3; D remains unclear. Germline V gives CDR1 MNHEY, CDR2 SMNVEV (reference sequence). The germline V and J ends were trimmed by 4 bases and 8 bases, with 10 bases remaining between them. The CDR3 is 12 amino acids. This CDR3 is CASSSPQSTQYF. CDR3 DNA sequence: TGTGCCAGCAGTTCTCCCCAGAGTACGCAGTATTTT.

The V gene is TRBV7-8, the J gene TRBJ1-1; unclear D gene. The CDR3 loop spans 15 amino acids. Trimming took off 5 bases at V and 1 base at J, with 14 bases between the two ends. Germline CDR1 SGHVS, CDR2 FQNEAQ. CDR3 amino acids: CASSLSPTGNTEAFF. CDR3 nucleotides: TGTGCCAGCAGCCTTAGCCCGACGGGGAACACTGAAGCTTTCTTT.

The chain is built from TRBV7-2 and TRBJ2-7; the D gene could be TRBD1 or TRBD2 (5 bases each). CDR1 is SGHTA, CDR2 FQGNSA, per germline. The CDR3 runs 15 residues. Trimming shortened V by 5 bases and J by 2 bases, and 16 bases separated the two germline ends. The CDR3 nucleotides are TGTGCCAGCAGCCGGGGCGGAAATTATGCCTACGAGCAGTACTTC. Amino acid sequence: CASSRGGNYAYEQYF.

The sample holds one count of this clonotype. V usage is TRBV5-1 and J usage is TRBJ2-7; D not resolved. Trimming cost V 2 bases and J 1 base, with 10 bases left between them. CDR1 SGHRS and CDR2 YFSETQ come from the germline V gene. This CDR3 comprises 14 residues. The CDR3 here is CASSFWAESYEQYF. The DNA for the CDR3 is TGCGCCAGCAGCTTCTGGGCAGAGTCCTACGAGCAGTACTTC.

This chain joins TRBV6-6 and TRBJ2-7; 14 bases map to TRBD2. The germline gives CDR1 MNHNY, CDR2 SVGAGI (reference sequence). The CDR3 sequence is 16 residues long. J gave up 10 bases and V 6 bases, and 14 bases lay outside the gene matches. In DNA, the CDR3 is TGTGCCAGCAGCTACGGGACTAGCGGGGGACAAGTGAGCCAGTACTTC. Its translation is CASSYGTSGGQVSQYF.

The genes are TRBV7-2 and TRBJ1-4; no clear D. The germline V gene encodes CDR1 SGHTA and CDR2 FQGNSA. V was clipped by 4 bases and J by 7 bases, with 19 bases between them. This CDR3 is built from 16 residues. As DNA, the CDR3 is TGTGCCAGCAGCTCCCGTTCCGGGATAACCGCTGAAAAACTGTTTTTT. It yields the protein CASSSRSGITAEKLFF.

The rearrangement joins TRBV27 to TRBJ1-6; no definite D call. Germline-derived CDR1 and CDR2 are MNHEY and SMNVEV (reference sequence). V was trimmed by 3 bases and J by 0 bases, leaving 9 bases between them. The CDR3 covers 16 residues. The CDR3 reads CASSFKVSSYNSPLHF. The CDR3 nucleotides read TGTGCCAGCAGTTTTAAAGTGAGCTCCTATAATTCACCCCTCCACTTT.

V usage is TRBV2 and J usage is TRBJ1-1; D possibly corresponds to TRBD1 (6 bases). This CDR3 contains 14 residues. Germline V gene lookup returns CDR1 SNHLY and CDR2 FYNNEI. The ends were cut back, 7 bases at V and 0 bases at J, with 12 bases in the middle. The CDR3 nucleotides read TGTGCCAGCAAGTACAGGGCCATGAACACTGAAGCTTTCTTT. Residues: CASKYRAMNTEAFF.

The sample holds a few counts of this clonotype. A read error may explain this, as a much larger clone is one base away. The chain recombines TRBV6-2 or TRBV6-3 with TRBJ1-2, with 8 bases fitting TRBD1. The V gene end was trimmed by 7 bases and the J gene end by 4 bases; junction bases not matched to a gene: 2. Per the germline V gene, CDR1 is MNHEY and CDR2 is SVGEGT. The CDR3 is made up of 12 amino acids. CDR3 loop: CASNDRGYGYTF. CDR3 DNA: TGTGCCAGCAATGACAGGGGCTATGGCTACACCTTC.

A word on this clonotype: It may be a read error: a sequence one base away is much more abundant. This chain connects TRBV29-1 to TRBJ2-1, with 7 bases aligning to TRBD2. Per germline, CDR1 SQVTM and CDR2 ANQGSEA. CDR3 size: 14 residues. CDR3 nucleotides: TGCAGCCACCGCTTAGCGGGCGCCTACAATGAGCGGTTCTTC. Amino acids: CSHRLAGAYNERFF.

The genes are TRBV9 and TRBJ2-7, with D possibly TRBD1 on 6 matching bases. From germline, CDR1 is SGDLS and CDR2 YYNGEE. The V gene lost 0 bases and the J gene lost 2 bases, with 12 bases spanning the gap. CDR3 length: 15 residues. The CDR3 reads CASSVGDTPTYEQYF. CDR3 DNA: TGTGCCAGCAGCGTAGGGGACACACCTACCTACGAGCAGTACTTC.

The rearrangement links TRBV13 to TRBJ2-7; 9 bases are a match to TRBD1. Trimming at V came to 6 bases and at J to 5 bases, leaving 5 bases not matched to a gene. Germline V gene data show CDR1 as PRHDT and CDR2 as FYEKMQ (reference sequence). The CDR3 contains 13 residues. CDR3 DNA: TGTGCCAGCAGAATGACAGGGGGAAACGAGCAGTACTTC. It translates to CASRMTGGNEQYF.

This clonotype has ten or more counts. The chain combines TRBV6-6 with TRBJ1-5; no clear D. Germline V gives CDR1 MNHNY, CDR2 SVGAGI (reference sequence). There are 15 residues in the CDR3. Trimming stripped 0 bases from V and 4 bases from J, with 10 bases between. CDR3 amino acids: CASSYSTQTNQPQHF. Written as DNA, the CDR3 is TGTGCCAGCAGTTACTCGACACAGACAAATCAGCCCCAGCATTTT.